This paragraph reports one TCR beta chain. The data stem from a study of blood T cell repertoires in COVID-19. Study details: Sites in the United States, Italy and Spain provided acute and convalescent COVID-19 samples. The analysed material was cDNA or gDNA that came from T cells, B-cell-depleted T cells, or PBMCs.

Original handling: The assay estimated nucleated cells by amplifying reference gene primers. Libraries were prepared by immunoSEQ multiplex PCR; TCRdb keeps only in-frame clonotypes and omits some of them. V, J and clone size are those of that table, while D and trimming were read from the DNA. The data show under 200,000 clones, roughly 87% seen once. The CDR3 is 16 residues long. With V trimmed by 4 bases and J by 4 bases, 6 bases remained unmatched. Germline loops: CDR1 MDHEN, CDR2 SYDVKM. The clonotype originates from a woman aged 60-70 years who had recovered from COVID-19. The chain carries TRBV28 and TRBJ2-1; 11 bases fit TRBD2. The sequenced material came from peripheral blood. The CDR3: CASSSSGGRSYNEQFF. The CDR3 region has the DNA TGTGCCAGCAGTTCTAGCGGGGGGCGTTCTTACAATGAGCAGTTCTTC.